This is a list of T cell receptor beta chains from one sample in a study of blood T cell repertoires in COVID-19. Generated by immunoSEQ multiplex PCR, the TCRdb table keeps only in-frame clones and is missing some. Of about 200,000 clones detected, roughly 80% appear once; the ten largest clones hold about 5%. What was sequenced was PBMCs or T cells enriched from blood (not recorded which). These receptors were collected from a woman aged 55-70 years with acute COVID-19. Each CDR3 is given with its conserved first and last residue. A D gene is named only where the DNA matches it firmly. Expanded clones are given a class, and other clones once, few, many or no size at all.

clone size	D gene	J gene	V gene	CDR3 protein	CDR3 DNA
NA	TRBD1	TRBJ1-2	TRBV28	CASSNRGQDGYTF	TGTGCCAGCAGTAACAGGGGGCAGGATGGCTACACCTTC
NA	NA	TRBJ1-2	TRBV9	CASSVAIGGYGYTF	TGTGCCAGCAGCGTAGCTATAGGGGGCTATGGCTACACCTTC
once	TRBD1	TRBJ1-4	TRBV7-2	CASSARQGDEKLFF	TGTGCCAGCAGCGCCCGACAGGGGGATGAAAAACTGTTTTTT
NA	TRBD1	TRBJ1-1	TRBV11-2	CASSYRGRGNTEAFF	TGTGCCAGCAGCTACAGGGGTAGGGGGAACACTGAAGCTTTCTTT
NA	NA	TRBJ1-2	TRBV19	CASSTPQGRGYTF	TGTGCCAGTAGTACACCACAGGGTCGGGGCTACACCTTC
NA	NA	TRBJ2-5	TRBV6-5	CASTEGWSRETQYF	TGTGCCAGCACCGAAGGATGGAGTCGGGAGACCCAGTACTTC
NA	NA	TRBJ2-7	TRBV4-3	CASSQDPRQGGYEQYF	TGCGCCAGCAGCCAAGACCCTCGGCAGGGAGGCTACGAGCAGTACTTC
NA	TRBD2	TRBJ2-3	TRBV4-3	CASSLTSGGVDTQYF	TGCGCCAGCAGCCTAACTAGCGGGGGGGTAGATACGCAGTATTTT
once	TRBD2	TRBJ2-7	TRBV9	CASSVERDPRQGGNYEQYF	TGTGCCAGCAGCGTAGAGCGGGACCCACGTCAAGGTGGTAACTACGAGCAGTACTTC
NA	TRBD1	TRBJ1-2	TRBV7-9	CASSLRDRVDGYTF	TGTGCCAGCAGCTTAAGGGACAGGGTCGATGGCTACACCTTC
once	NA	TRBJ2-2	TRBV3-1/TRBV3-2	CASSPRGWDTGELFF	TGTGCCAGCAGCCCCCGGGGGTGGGACACCGGGGAGCTGTTTTTT
NA	NA	TRBJ2-7	TRBV30	CAWSVSLRGYEQYF	TGTGCCTGGAGTGTAAGCCTAAGGGGCTACGAGCAGTACTTC
NA	TRBD1	TRBJ2-7	TRBV2	CASSETGAHEQYF	TGTGCCAGCAGTGAAACAGGGGCCCACGAGCAGTACTTC
NA	TRBD1	TRBJ1-2	TRBV7-2	CASSSGQGVGYGYTF	TGTGCCAGCAGCTCTGGGCAGGGGGTTGGCTATGGCTACACCTTC
NA	TRBD1	TRBJ1-3	TRBV30	CAWSRQGFTSGNTIYF	TGTGCCTGGAGCCGACAGGGTTTCACCTCCGGAAACACCATATATTTT
NA	TRBD1	TRBJ1-1	TRBV4-3	CASSQGTGITEAFF	TGCGCCAGCAGCCAGGGGACAGGGATCACTGAAGCTTTCTTT
NA	NA	TRBJ2-3	TRBV12-3/TRBV12-4	CASSSGDTQYF	TGTGCCAGCAGTTCCGGGGATACGCAGTATTTT
NA	TRBD1	TRBJ1-3	TRBV5-4	CASSFTQGLMVTSGNTIYF	TGTGCCAGCAGCTTTACACAGGGGCTAATGGTAACCTCTGGAAACACCATATATTTT
NA	NA	TRBJ2-3	TRBV12-3/TRBV12-4	CASKASVTDTQYF	TGTGCCAGCAAGGCGAGCGTTACAGATACGCAGTATTTT
NA	NA	TRBJ2-5	TRBV5-4	CASSLVFDAGLYVTQYF	TGTGCCAGCAGCTTGGTTTTTGATGCGGGGTTGTATGTGACCCAGTACTTC